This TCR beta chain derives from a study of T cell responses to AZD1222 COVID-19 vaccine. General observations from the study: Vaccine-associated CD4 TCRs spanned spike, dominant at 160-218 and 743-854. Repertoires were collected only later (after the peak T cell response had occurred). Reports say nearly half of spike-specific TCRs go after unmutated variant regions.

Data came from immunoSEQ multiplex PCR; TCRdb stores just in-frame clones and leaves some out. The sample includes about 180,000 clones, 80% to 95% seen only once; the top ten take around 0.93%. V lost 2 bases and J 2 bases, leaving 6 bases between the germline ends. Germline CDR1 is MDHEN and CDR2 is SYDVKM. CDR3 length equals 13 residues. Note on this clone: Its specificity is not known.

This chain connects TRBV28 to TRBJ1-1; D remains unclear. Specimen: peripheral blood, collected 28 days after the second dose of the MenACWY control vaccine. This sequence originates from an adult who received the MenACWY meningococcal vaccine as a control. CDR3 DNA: TGTGCCAGCAGTTTAGATATTAACACTGAAGCTTTCTTT. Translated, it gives CASSLDINTEAFF.